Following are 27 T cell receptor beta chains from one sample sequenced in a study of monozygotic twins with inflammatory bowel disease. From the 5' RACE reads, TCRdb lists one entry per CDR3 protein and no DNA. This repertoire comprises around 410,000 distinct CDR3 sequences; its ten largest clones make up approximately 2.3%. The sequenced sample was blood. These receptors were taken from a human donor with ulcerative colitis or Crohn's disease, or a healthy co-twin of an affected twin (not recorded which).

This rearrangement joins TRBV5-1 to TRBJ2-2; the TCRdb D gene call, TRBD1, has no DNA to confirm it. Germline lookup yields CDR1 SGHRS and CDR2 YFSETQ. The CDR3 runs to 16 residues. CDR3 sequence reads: CASSLGWTGVTGELFF.

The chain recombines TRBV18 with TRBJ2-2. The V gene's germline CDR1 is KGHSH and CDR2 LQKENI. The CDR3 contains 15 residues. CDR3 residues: CASSPGQVNTGELFF. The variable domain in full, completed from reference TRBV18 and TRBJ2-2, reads NAGVMQNPRHLVRRRGQEARLRCSPMKGHSHVYWYRQLPEEGLKFMVYLQKENIIDESGMPKERFSAEFPKEGPSILRIQQVVRGDSAAYFCASSPGQVNTGELFFGEGSRLTVL.

CDR3 in amino acids: CASSSGQGKNTNYGYTF. The chain employs TRBV13 and TRBJ1-2; TCRdb's D call of TRBD1 is untestable without DNA. Per the germline V gene, CDR1 is PRHDT and CDR2 is FYEKMQ (reference sequence). This CDR3 contains 17 residues.

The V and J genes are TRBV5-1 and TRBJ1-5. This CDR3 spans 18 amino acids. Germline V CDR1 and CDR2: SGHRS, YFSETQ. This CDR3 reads CASSLAVYTQYNRQPQHF.

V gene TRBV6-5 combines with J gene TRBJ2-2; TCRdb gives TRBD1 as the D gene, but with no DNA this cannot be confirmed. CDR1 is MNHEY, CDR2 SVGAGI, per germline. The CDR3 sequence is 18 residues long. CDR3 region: CASSYFPPGQGYTGELFF.

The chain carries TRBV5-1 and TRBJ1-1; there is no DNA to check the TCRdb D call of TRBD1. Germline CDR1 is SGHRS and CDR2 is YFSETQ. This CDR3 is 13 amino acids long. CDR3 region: CASSRTPNTEAFF.

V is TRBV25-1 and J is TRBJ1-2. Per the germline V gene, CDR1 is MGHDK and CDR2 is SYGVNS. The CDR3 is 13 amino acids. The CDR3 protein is CASSERVSYGYTF.

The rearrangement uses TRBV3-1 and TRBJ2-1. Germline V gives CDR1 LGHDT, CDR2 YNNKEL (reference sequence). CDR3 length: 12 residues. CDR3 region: CASSQVANEQFF.

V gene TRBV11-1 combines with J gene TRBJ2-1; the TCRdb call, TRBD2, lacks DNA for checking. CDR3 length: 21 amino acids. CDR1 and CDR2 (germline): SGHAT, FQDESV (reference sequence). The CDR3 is CASSLEVGWGLAGVTTGEQFF. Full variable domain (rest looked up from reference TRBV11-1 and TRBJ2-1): EAEVAQSPRYKITEKSQAVAFWCDPISGHATLYWYRQILGQGPELLVQFQDESVVDDSQLPKDRFSAERLKGVDSTLKIQPAELGDSAMYLCASSLEVGWGLAGVTTGEQFFGPGTRLTVL.

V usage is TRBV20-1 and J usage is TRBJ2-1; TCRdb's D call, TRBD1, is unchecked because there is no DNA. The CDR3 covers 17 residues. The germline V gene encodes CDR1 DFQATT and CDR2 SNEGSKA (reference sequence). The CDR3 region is CSARTGGGWGAYNEQFF.

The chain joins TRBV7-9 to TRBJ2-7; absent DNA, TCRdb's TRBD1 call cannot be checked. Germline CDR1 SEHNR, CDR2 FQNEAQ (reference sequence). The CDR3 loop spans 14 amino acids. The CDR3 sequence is CASSLGVTLYEQYF.

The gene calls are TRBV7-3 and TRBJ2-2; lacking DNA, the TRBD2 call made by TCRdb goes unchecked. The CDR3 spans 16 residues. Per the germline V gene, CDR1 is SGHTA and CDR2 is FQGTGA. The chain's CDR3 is CASSLTGTSYPGELFF.

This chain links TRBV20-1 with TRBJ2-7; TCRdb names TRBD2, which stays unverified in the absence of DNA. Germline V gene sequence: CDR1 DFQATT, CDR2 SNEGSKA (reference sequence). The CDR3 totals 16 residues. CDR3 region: CSARGPLLAGTHEQYF.

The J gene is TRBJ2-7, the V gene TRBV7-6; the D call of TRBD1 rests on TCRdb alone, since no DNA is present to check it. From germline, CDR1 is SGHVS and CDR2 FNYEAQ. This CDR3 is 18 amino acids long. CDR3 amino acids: CASSLASGTGWSSYEQYF. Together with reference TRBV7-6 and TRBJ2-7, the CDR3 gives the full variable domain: GAGVSQSPRYKVTKRGQDVALRCDPISGHVSLYWYRQALGQGPEFLTYFNYEAQQDKSGLPNDRFSAERPEGSISTLTIQRTEQRDSAMYRCASSLASGTGWSSYEQYFGPGTRLTVT.

CDR3 loop: CASSFDPGGLAKNIQYF. This sequence joins TRBV7-9 and TRBJ2-4; the D call of TRBD1 rests on TCRdb alone, since no DNA is present to check it. This CDR3 contains 17 residues. CDR1 and CDR2 (germline): SEHNR, FQNEAQ (reference sequence).

The CDR3 spells CASGQGFSGNTIYF. This chain joins TRBV9 and TRBJ1-3; the D gene TCRdb calls, TRBD1, cannot be checked with no DNA. The CDR3 runs to 14 residues. Germline assignment: CDR1 SGDLS and CDR2 YYNGEE.

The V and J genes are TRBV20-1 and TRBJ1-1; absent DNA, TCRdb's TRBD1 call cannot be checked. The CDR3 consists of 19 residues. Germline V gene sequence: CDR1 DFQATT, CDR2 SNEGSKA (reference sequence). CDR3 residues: CSARAPARDSDRLRTEAFF.

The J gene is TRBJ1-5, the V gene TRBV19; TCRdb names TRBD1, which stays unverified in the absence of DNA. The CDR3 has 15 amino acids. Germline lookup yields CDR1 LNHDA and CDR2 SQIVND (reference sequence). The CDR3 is CASSMTGNFNQPQHF.

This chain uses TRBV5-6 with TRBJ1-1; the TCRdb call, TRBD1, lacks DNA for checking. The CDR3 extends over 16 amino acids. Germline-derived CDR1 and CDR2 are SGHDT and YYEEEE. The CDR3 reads CASTTIKGRLNTEAFF.

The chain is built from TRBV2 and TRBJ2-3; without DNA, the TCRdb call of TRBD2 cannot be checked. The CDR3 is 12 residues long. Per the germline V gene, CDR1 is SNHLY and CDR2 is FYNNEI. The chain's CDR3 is CASRPTGLLQYF.

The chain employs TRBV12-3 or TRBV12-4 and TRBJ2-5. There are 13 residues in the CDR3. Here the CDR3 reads CASSLWGSETQYF.

CDR3 amino acids: CASSSVRNEPTNTEAFF. This chain connects TRBV19 to TRBJ1-1. The V gene's germline CDR1 is LNHDA and CDR2 SQIVND (reference sequence). The CDR3 has 17 amino acids.

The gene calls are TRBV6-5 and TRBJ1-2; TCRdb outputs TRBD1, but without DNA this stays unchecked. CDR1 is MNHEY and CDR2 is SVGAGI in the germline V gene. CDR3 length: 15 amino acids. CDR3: CASSYEDRVIMRYTF.

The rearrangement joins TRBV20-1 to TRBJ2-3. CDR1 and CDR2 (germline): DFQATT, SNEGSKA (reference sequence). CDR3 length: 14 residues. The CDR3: CSARSGRGTDTQYF.

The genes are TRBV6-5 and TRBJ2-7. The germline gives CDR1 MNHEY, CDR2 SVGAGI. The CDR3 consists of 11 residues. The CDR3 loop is CAKRGSYEQYF.

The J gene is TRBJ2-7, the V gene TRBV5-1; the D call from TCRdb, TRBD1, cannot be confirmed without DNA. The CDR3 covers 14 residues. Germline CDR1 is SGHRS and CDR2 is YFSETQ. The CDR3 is CASSFSGQGYEQYF.

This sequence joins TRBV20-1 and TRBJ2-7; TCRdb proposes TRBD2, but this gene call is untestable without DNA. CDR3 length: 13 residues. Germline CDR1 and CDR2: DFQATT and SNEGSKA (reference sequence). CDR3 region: CSASRAGAYEQYF.